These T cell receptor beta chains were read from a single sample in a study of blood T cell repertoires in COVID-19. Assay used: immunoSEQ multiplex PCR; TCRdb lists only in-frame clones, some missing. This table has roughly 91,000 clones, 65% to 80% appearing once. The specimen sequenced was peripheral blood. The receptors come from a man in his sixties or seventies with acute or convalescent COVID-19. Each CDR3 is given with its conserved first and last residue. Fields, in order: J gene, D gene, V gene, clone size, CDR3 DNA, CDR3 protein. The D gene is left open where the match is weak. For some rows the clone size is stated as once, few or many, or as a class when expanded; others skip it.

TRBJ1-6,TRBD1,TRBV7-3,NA,TGTGCCAGCAGCTTAGGGACAGGGCGTAATTCACCCCTCCACTTT,CASSLGTGRNSPLHF
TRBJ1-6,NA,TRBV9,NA,TGTGCCAGCAGCGCCCAGGGCCCTAATTCACCCCTCCACTTT,CASSAQGPNSPLHF
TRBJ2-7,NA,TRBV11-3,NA,TGTGCCAGCAGCTTAGGTCCAACCTACGAGCAGTACTTC,CASSLGPTYEQYF
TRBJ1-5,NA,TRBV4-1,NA,TGCGCCAGCAGCCAAGATCCGGCAGGGGGCAATCAGCCCCAGCATTTT,CASSQDPAGGNQPQHF
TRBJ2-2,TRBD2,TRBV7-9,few,TGTGCCAGCAGCTTTGCGGGGGGTCCTAACACCGGGGAGCTGTTTTTT,CASSFAGGPNTGELFF
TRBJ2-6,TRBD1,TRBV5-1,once,TGCGCCAGCAGCAAAGGGACAGGGGTCGGGGCCAACGTCCTGACTTTC,CASSKGTGVGANVLTF
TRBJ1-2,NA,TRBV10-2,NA,TGCGCCAGCAGTGAATATGGCCGAACTAACTATGGCTACACCTTC,CASSEYGRTNYGYTF
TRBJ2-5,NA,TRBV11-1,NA,TGTGCCAGCAGTTATACAAGGGGATCTGAGAAGACCCAGTACTTC,CASSYTRGSEKTQYF
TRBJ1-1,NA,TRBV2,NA,TGTGCCAGCACCCGGGACATGAACACTGAAGCTTTCTTT,CASTRDMNTEAFF
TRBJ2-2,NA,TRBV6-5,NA,TGTGCCAGCAGTTACAAGACGGGTTCCAACACCGGGGAGCTGTTTTTT,CASSYKTGSNTGELFF
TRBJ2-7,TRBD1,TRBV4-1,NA,TGCGCCAGCAGCCAAGTCGGACAGGGTTACGAGCAGTACTTC,CASSQVGQGYEQYF
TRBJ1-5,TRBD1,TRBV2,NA,TGTGCCAGCAGGGGACAGGCAGGGCAGCCCCAGCATTTT,CASRGQAGQPQHF
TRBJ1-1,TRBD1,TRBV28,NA,TGTGCCAGCAGTTTATCAGGGGGGATGAACACTGAAGCTTTCTTT,CASSLSGGMNTEAFF
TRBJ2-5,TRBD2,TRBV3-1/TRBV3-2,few,TGTGCCAGCAGCCAAGGACTAGCGGGGTGGGAGACCCAGTACTTC,CASSQGLAGWETQYF
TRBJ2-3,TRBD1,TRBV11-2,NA,TGTGCCAGCAGCTTAGGGGACAGAAGCACAGATACGCAGTATTTT,CASSLGDRSTDTQYF
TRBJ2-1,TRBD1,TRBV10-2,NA,TGCGCCAGCAGTGAGTCAAGGGGACAGGGGTACAATGAGCAGTTCTTC,CASSESRGQGYNEQFF
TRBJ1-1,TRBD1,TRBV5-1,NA,TGCGCCAGCACGCCCGGGACAGGGTCGACTGAAGCTTTCTTT,CASTPGTGSTEAFF
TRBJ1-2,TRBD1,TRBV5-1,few,TGCGCCAGCAGCGAGCTACAGGGGCCAGCTAACTATGGCTACACCTTC,CASSELQGPANYGYTF
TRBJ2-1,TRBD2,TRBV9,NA,TGTGCCAGCAGCCCCCACGGACTAGCGGTCTTCAATGAGCAGTTCTTC,CASSPHGLAVFNEQFF
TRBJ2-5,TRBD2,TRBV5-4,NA,TGTGCCAGCAGCTGGAGCGGGGGACGTCAAGAGACCCAGTACTTC,CASSWSGGRQETQYF
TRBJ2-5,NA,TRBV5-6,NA,TGTGCCAGCAGCCTTCTTCAAGAGACCCAGTACTTC,CASSLLQETQYF
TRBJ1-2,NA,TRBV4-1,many,TGCGCCAGCAGCCAAGGACAGCGAGTTAACTATGGCTACACCTTC,CASSQGQRVNYGYTF
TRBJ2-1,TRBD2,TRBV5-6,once,TGTGCCAGCAGCTCGATGACTAGCGGGGCAGGATACAATGAGCAGTTCTTC,CASSSMTSGAGYNEQFF
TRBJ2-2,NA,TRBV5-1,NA,TGCGCCAGCAGCGTGACGGCAGGCAAGAACACCGGGGAGCTGTTTTTT,CASSVTAGKNTGELFF
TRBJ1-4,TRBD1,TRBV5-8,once,TGTGCCAGCAGCTTTAGGACAGGGCGGTCTAATGAAAAACTGTTTTTT,CASSFRTGRSNEKLFF
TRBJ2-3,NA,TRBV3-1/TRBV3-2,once,TGTGCCAGCAGCCAACGGGGGAGGCCCACAGATACGCAGTATTTT,CASSQRGRPTDTQYF
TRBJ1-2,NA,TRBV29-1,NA,TGCAGCGTTGAAACGTGGGGCGGCTACACCTTC,CSVETWGGYTF
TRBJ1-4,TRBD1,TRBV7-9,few,TGTGCCAGCAGCCCCCAGGGGGGACAGGGGAATGAAAAACTGTTTTTT,CASSPQGGQGNEKLFF
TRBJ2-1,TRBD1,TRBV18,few,TGTGCCAGCTCACCACCGGGACAGGGATCCTACAATGAGCAGTTCTTC,CASSPPGQGSYNEQFF
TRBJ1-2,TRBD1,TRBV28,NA,TGTGCCAGCAGTCCCGGGACAGTTGGTGGCTACACCTTC,CASSPGTVGGYTF
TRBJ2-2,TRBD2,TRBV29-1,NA,TGCAGCGTTGGGTCCGATGGGCTAGCGGGGAGTAGAGGGGAGCTGTTTTTT,CSVGSDGLAGSRGELFF
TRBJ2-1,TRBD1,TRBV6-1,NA,TGTGCCAGCAGTTTCGGGACAGAAGGCAACAATGAGCAGTTCTTC,CASSFGTEGNNEQFF
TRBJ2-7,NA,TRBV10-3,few,TGTGCCATCAACCAGGGTACCTACGAGCAGTACTTC,CAINQGTYEQYF
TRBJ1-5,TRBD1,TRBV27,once,TGTGCCAGCAGTAAGCGAGACAGGGGGCCGAATCAGCCCCAGCATTTT,CASSKRDRGPNQPQHF
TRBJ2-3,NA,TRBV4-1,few,TGCGCCAGCAGCCCAAGACAGACAGATACGCAGTATTTT,CASSPRQTDTQYF
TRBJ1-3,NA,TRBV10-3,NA,TGTGCCATCAGTGGAAACAGGAGCTCTGGAAACACCATATATTTT,CAISGNRSSGNTIYF
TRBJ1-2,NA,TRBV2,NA,TGTGCCAGCAGTGCCGACGGGTCTCTGCCGGGGGGCTACACCTTC,CASSADGSLPGGYTF
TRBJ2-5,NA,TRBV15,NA,TGTGCCACCAGCAGAAGCGGGCAAGAGACCCAGTACTTC,CATSRSGQETQYF
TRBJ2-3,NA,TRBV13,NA,TGTGCCAGCAGCTTACGCCAGGGCATCGATACGCAGTATTTT,CASSLRQGIDTQYF
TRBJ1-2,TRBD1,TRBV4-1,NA,TGCGCCAGCAGCCAAGATATCCGGACAGGTAAAAACTATGGCTACACCTTC,CASSQDIRTGKNYGYTF
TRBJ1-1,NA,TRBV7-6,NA,TGTGCCAGCAGCTCCAGAAAGGGAGGTAACACTGAAGCTTTCTTT,CASSSRKGGNTEAFF
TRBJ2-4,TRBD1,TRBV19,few,TGTGCCAGTAGTTCCATAGGGACAGGGCGGACCAAAAACATTCAGTACTTC,CASSSIGTGRTKNIQYF
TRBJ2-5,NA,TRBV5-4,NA,TGTGCCAGCAGCTTGGAAGGGGAAGGGGAGACCCAGTACTTC,CASSLEGEGETQYF
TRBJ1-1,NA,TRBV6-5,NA,TGTGCCAGCAGTTATTCCGGGAAAACTGAAGCTTTCTTT,CASSYSGKTEAFF
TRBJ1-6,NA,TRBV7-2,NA,TGTGCCAGCAGCCCCCACCCCGGGGTAGGCTCACCCCTCCACTTT,CASSPHPGVGSPLHF
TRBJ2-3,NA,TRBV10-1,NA,TGCGCCAGCAGTACTAGGAGGGGAACGCAGTATTTT,CASSTRRGTQYF
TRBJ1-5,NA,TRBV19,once,TGTGCCAGTAGCCCATTGGGTCTCAAGAGGAATCAGCCCCAGCATTTT,CASSPLGLKRNQPQHF
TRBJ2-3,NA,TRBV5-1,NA,TGCGCCAGCAGCGCGGGACTCTGGCCCCTCCCAGATACGCAGTATTTT,CASSAGLWPLPDTQYF
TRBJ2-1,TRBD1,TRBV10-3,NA,TGTGCCATCAGCCCCGGGACAGGACAATCCTACAATGAGCAGTTCTTC,CAISPGTGQSYNEQFF
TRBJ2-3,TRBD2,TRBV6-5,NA,TGTGCCAGCAGTTCACTAGCGGGGCGCACAGATACGCAGTATTTT,CASSSLAGRTDTQYF
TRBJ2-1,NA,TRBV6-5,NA,TGTGCCAGCAGCCTAGGCAATGAGCAGTTCTTC,CASSLGNEQFF
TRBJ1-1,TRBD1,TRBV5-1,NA,TGCGCCAGCAGCTTCGGACAGGGGGCTGAAGCTTTCTTT,CASSFGQGAEAFF
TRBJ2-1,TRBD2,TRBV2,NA,TGTGCCAGCAGTGAAAGCACTAGCGGGGCCTACAATGAGCAGTTCTTC,CASSESTSGAYNEQFF
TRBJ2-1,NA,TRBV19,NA,TGTGCCAGTAGTAAAGGGAGCTCCTACAATGAGCAGTTCTTC,CASSKGSSYNEQFF
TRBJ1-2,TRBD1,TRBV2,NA,TGTGCCAGCAGCCGGGACAGACTAAAGGGCTACACCTTC,CASSRDRLKGYTF